The source of this TCR beta chain is a study of cytomegalovirus exposure and HLA in healthy donors. Remarks on this clone: Antigen: not known.

Study results and limitations: In all likelihood, a cluster of highly shared sequence variants was a sequencing artifact. Over 15,000 TCR beta sequences were associated with HLA alleles at 0.05 false discovery rate in a later analysis. Segments of the TCR beta V type were, in most cases, productive about 90% or about 30% of the time in an earlier analysis.

Germline lookup yields CDR1 LNHDA and CDR2 SQIVND (reference sequence). V was trimmed by 1 base and J by 2 bases, leaving 10 bases between them. The CDR3 extends over 15 amino acids. The primer mix had 60 Vbeta and 13 Jbeta primers. Using immunoSEQ multiplex PCR, the repertoire was profiled, and TCRdb retains in-frame clones only, with some absent. The sample has 60,000 or so clones, about 86% seen once. The sequence came from a man aged 35-49 years in good health and CMV-seronegative. The V gene is TRBV19, the J gene TRBJ2-3; D is perhaps TRBD2 (5 bases). The sample comprised PBMCs. The CDR3 DNA sequence: TGTGCCAGTAGTATAGGTTGGCGGGTCACAGATACGCAGTATTTT. Amino acid sequence: CASSIGWRVTDTQYF.